This T cell receptor beta chain was observed in a study of cytomegalovirus exposure and HLA in healthy donors. General observations from the study: In an earlier analysis, about 87% or about 30%: the productive usage of most TCR beta V segments.

This clone was detected once. The antigen is undetermined. CDR1 is SGHDT and CDR2 is YYEEEE in the germline V gene. With 2 bases removed from V and 7 bases from J, the gap between germline ends came to 13 bases. The CDR3 loop spans 14 amino acids. 13 Jbeta primers and 60 Vbeta primers were used for the PCR. Profiling relied on immunoSEQ multiplex PCR, and the TCRdb table lists in-frame clones only, not all of them. The sample lists some 120,000 clones, 73% occurring once. Samples came from healthy bone marrow donors. The specimen sequenced was PBMCs. The receptor was derived from a man in his sixties in good health and CMV-seropositive. The chain couples TRBV5-6 to TRBJ2-1; a possible D gene is TRBD2 (6 bases). The CDR3 DNA reads as TGTGCCAGCAGCTTCGGGGCCGCGGGAAATGAGCAGTTCTTC. Translation gives CASSFGAAGNEQFF.